These 14 T cell receptor beta chains came from one sample sequenced in a study of PD-L1 blockade in urothelial cancer. Noted time point: pretreatment peripheral blood. The data were produced by immunoSEQ multiplex PCR, yet TCRdb's version contains in-frame clones alone and is incomplete. The sample includes some 45,000 clones, 88% seen only once; the top ten take 20% to 25%. The starting material was PBMCs, obtained around atezolizumab (anti-PD-L1) treatment. These receptor sequences come from a donor aged 40 or older with urothelial cancer.

J is TRBJ1-2 and V is TRBV2; 7 positions match TRBD1. V lost 7 bases and J lost 3; bases outside the gene matches: 5. Looked up from germline, CDR1 is SNHLY and CDR2 is FYNNEI. The CDR3 is made up of 13 amino acids. This chain's CDR3 is CASTDGQDYGYTF. The CDR3 DNA is TGTGCCAGCACTGATGGACAGGACTATGGCTACACCTTC.

The V and J genes are TRBV4-2 and TRBJ2-1, with 14 bases lining up with TRBD2. This CDR3 contains 16 residues. Germline loops: CDR1 LGHNA, CDR2 YNFKEQ. The V gene end was trimmed by 1 base and the J gene end by 8 bases; junction bases not matched to a gene: 4. The CDR3 DNA sequence: TGTGCCAGCAGCCAAGCCGGGACTAGCGGGAGCTATGAGCAGTTCTTC. Its protein product is CASSQAGTSGSYEQFF.

This clone showed up just a few times. This chain connects TRBV5-1 to TRBJ2-5; 8 bases are a match to TRBD1. V was pared by 4 bases and J by 3 bases, with 5 bases of the junction left unmatched. The CDR3 runs to 14 residues. In germline, CDR1 is SGHRS, CDR2 YFSETQ. The CDR3 region has the DNA TGCGCCAGCAGCCGCGGGACAGGAGAAGAGACCCAGTACTTC. Its translation: CASSRGTGEETQYF.

V usage is TRBV11-2 and J usage is TRBJ1-5; TRBD1 agrees at 9 bases. The length of the CDR3 is 14 residues. The germline CDR1 and CDR2 sequences are SGHAT and FQNNGV. J lost 6 bases, V lost 5 bases, and 5 bases had no gene match. The CDR3 DNA reads TGTGCCAGCAGCCCCGGGACAGGGCCTCAGCCCCAGCATTTT. Encoded protein: CASSPGTGPQPQHF.

This sequence joins TRBV27 and TRBJ1-5; D perhaps matches TRBD1 (5 bases). CDR3 length equals 15 residues. V gave up 0 bases and J gave up 11 bases, with 17 bases separating them. CDR1 and CDR2 (germline): MNHEY, SMNVEV (reference sequence). CDR3 sequence: CASSLSGEGRWAQHF. CDR3 bases: TGTGCCAGCAGTTTATCGGGGGAGGGGAGGTGGGCCCAGCATTTT.

The chain carries TRBV10-3 and TRBJ2-1; 14 bases match TRBD2. The CDR3 totals 13 residues. The V segment lost 10 bases and the J segment 9 bases; nucleotides outside the gene matches: 5. CDR1 ENHRY and CDR2 SYGVKD come from the germline V gene. This chain's CDR3 is CATGLAGGLEQFF. The CDR3, as DNA: TGTGCCACCGGACTAGCGGGAGGTCTTGAGCAGTTCTTC.

J is TRBJ2-7 and V is TRBV6-6, with TRBD1 matching over 7 bases. With V trimmed by 5 bases and J by 6 bases, 7 bases remained unmatched. This CDR3 spans 13 amino acids. Per the germline V gene, CDR1 is MNHNY and CDR2 is SVGAGI (reference sequence). The CDR3 bases are TGTGCCAGCAGTGCCGGGGACAGTCGCGAGCAGTACTTC. It translates to CASSAGDSREQYF.

The V gene is TRBV4-3, the J gene TRBJ2-5; TRBD2 agrees at 7 bases. This CDR3 is built from 16 residues. V was clipped by 0 bases and J by 5 bases; unmatched bases: 9. Looked up from germline, CDR1 is LGHNA and CDR2 is YSLEER. The CDR3 sequence: CASSQDRGSFLETQYF. The CDR3 DNA follows: TGCGCCAGCAGCCAAGACCGCGGGAGTTTTCTGGAGACCCAGTACTTC.

V usage is TRBV10-3 and J usage is TRBJ1-1; tentatively, D is TRBD1 (5 bases). CDR1 and CDR2 from the germline V gene are ENHRY and SYGVKD. V gave up 10 bases and J gave up 7 bases, with 16 bases separating them. This CDR3 has 12 residues. The DNA for the CDR3 is TGTGCCACCGGGGGGGAGCCTTATGAAGCTTTCTTT. It specifies CATGGEPYEAFF.

In this sample, this clone turned up a few times. The chain is built from TRBV7-2 and TRBJ1-4; TRBD1 matches at 11 bases. Germline V gives CDR1 SGHTA, CDR2 FQGNSA. The CDR3 is made up of 13 amino acids. Trimming took 8 bases from V and 8 from J; bases not matched to a gene: 4. The CDR3: CASHRDRGEKLFF. For the CDR3, the DNA is TGTGCCAGCCACCGGGACAGGGGGGAAAAACTGTTTTTT.

The V gene is TRBV5-4, the J gene TRBJ2-6; TRBD1 matches 9 bases. J lost 0 bases, V lost 4 bases, and 8 bases had no gene match. The CDR3 extends over 18 amino acids. Germline CDR1 SGHNT, CDR2 YYREEE (reference sequence). The CDR3 here is CASSRRTGATSGANVLTF. DNA of the CDR3: TGTGCCAGCAGCCGTCGGACAGGGGCCACCTCTGGGGCCAACGTCCTGACTTTC. Full variable domain (missing parts from reference TRBV5-4 and TRBJ2-6): ETGVTQSPTHLIKTRGQQVTLRCSSQSGHNTVSWYQQALGQGPQFIFQYYREEENGRGNFPPRFSGLQFPNYSSELNVNALELDDSALYLCASSRRTGATSGANVLTFGAGSRLTVL.

The J gene is TRBJ2-1, the V gene TRBV5-1, with D possibly TRBD1 on 5 matching bases. CDR1 and CDR2 (germline): SGHRS, YFSETQ. CDR3 size: 15 residues. Trimming removed 4 bases from V and 4 bases from J, with 15 bases in between. CDR3 bases: TGCGCCAGCAGCCCCAGGACACCTTCGTACAATGAGCAGTTCTTC. It yields the protein CASSPRTPSYNEQFF.

The chain combines TRBV4-3 with TRBJ1-4; D is possibly TRBD1 (6 bases). This CDR3 contains 15 residues. Germline CDR1 is LGHNA and CDR2 is YSLEER. Between the trimmed V and J ends, which lost 0 bases and 6 bases, there was a span of 11 bases. CDR3 sequence: CASSQEAGADEKLFF. Here the CDR3 DNA reads TGCGCCAGCAGCCAAGAGGCAGGGGCGGATGAAAAACTGTTTTTT.

This chain connects TRBV28 to TRBJ2-5; TRBD2 agrees at 8 bases. V gave up 7 bases and J gave up 0 bases; unmatched junction bases: 10. The CDR3 has 16 amino acids. Germline CDR1 reads MDHEN; CDR2 reads SYDVKM. The CDR3 loop is CASTQRASGYQETQYF. CDR3 nucleotide sequence: TGTGCCAGCACCCAAAGGGCTAGCGGGTACCAAGAGACCCAGTACTTC. Drawing the rest from reference TRBV28 and TRBJ2-5, the complete variable domain is DVKVTQSSRYLVKRTGEKVFLECVQDMDHENMFWYRQDPGLGLRLIYFSYDVKMKEKGDIPEGYSVSREKKERFSLILESASTNQTSMYLCASTQRASGYQETQYFGPGTRLLVL.